Below are 18 T cell receptor beta chains sequenced from a single sample in a study of T cell changes during pregnancy in multiple sclerosis. Libraries were prepared by immunoSEQ multiplex PCR; TCRdb keeps only in-frame clonotypes and omits some of them. The data contain around 50,000 clones, more than 80% of them seen just once; the ten biggest clones take up roughly 8%. The sequencing used CD8+ T cells from peripheral blood mononuclear cells, collected in the second trimester of pregnancy. Receptor source: a female donor with multiple sclerosis, enrolled in a pregnancy study.

The chain combines TRBV7-3 with TRBJ2-2; the D gene is possibly TRBD1 (5 bases). V was shortened by 3 bases and J by 7 bases, with 9 bases between the two germline ends. Germline V CDR1 and CDR2: SGHTA, FQGTGA. The length of the CDR3 is 13 residues. Here the CDR3 reads CASSFSGNGELFF. The CDR3 coding sequence is TGTGCCAGCAGCTTCTCAGGGAACGGGGAGCTGTTTTTT.

The chain joins TRBV19 to TRBJ1-3; tentatively, D is TRBD1 (5 bases). The germline gives CDR1 LNHDA, CDR2 SQIVND (reference sequence). Trimming took off 9 bases at V and 0 bases at J, with 15 bases between the two ends. The CDR3 consists of 15 residues. The DNA of the CDR3 is TGTGCCAGCAGCAGGGACTGGAGCTCTGGAAACACCATATATTTT. Translated, it gives CASSRDWSSGNTIYF.

This rearrangement joins TRBV19 to TRBJ1-5, with TRBD1 matching over 7 bases. With V trimmed by 5 bases and J by 4 bases, 11 bases remained unmatched. Germline assignment: CDR1 LNHDA and CDR2 SQIVND (reference sequence). The CDR3 length is 16 residues. The CDR3, as DNA: TGTGCCAGTAGTCCCAAGGGAAGGGGGCGGAATCAGCCCCAGCATTTT. Translation: CASSPKGRGRNQPQHF. The whole variable domain, filled in from reference TRBV19 and TRBJ1-5, reads DGGITQSPKYLFRKEGQNVTLSCEQNLNHDAMYWYRQDPGQGLRLIYYSQIVNDFQKGDIAEGYSVSREKKESFPLTVTSAQKNPTAFYLCASSPKGRGRNQPQHFGDGTRLSIL.

The V gene is TRBV5-6, the J gene TRBJ2-3, with TRBD2 matching over 9 bases. Germline V gene data show CDR1 as SGHDT and CDR2 as YYEEEE. J was trimmed by 4 bases and V by 2 bases; bases with no gene match: 2. The CDR3 consists of 14 residues. This CDR3 reads CASSFGGGADTQYF. The CDR3 coding sequence is TGTGCCAGCAGCTTTGGCGGGGGGGCAGATACGCAGTATTTT.

The chain carries TRBV11-2 and TRBJ1-2; 7 nucleotides align to TRBD1. Trimming at V came to 0 bases and at J to 3 bases, leaving 7 bases not matched to a gene. Germline CDR1 and CDR2: SGHAT and FQNNGV. The CDR3 covers 16 residues. CDR3 loop: CASSLDRRGQDYGYTF. CDR3 coding DNA: TGTGCCAGCAGCTTAGATAGGAGGGGGCAAGACTATGGCTACACCTTC.

As to this clone: At one end the junction does not follow the germline gene, possibly because of a read error. The chain employs TRBV7-7 and TRBJ2-1; the match to TRBD1 covers 7 bases. This CDR3 is built from 14 residues. Germline assignment: CDR1 SSHAT and CDR2 FNYEAQ (reference sequence). The CDR3 spells CASSRQGRASEQFF. The CDR3 region has the DNA TGTGCTAGCAGCCGACAGGGTCGAGCCAGTGAGCAGTTCTTC.

A single count supports this clone. This CDR3 is CASSVVDRGDEQYF. The CDR3 DNA follows: TGTGCCAGCAGCGTAGTAGACAGGGGGGACGAGCAGTACTTC. The rearrangement links TRBV9 to TRBJ2-7, with 9 bases matching TRBD1. Germline V lookup: CDR1 SGDLS, CDR2 YYNGEE. CDR3 length: 14 residues. V lost 0 bases to trimming and J lost 5 bases; unmatched junction nucleotides: 3.

The V and J genes are TRBV29-1 and TRBJ2-1; a possible D gene is TRBD1 (5 bases). CDR3 size: 13 residues. V was pared by 4 bases and J by 7 bases, with 14 bases between. Germline V gives CDR1 SQVTM, CDR2 ANQGSEA. CDR3 region: CSVGGLVGNEQFF. CDR3 in DNA: TGCAGCGTTGGGGGCCTTGTGGGGAATGAGCAGTTCTTC.

This clone showed up just a few times. This chain joins TRBV2 and TRBJ1-6; D remains ambiguous. Germline V gene lookup returns CDR1 SNHLY and CDR2 FYNNEI. The CDR3 totals 13 residues. V dropped 3 bases and J dropped 6 bases, with 6 bases sitting between them. The CDR3 DNA reads as TGTGCCAGCAGTGAGGCCCCTAATTCACCCCTCCACTTT. Residues: CASSEAPNSPLHF.

This clone was seen a single time. J is TRBJ2-3 and V is TRBV9, with TRBD2 as a possible D gene (6 bases). V was shortened by 0 bases and J by 6 bases, with 20 bases between the two germline ends. This CDR3 region has 17 residues. From germline, CDR1 is SGDLS and CDR2 YYNGEE. The CDR3 reads CASSVDRTAREEDTQYF. The CDR3 DNA is TGTGCCAGCAGCGTAGACCGAACTGCCAGGGAGGAGGATACGCAGTATTTT.

The chain has TRBV19 and TRBJ2-1; 7 positions match TRBD2. Per germline, CDR1 LNHDA and CDR2 SQIVND (reference sequence). The CDR3 has 15 amino acids. The V segment lost 1 base and the J segment 0 bases; nucleotides outside the gene matches: 0. The CDR3 sequence: CASSIAGGSYNEQFF. The DNA of the CDR3 is TGTGCCAGTAGTATAGCGGGGGGCTCCTACAATGAGCAGTTCTTC.

V gene TRBV7-6 combines with J gene TRBJ2-7; tentatively, D is TRBD2 (6 bases). The CDR3 is 13 amino acids. Germline lookup yields CDR1 SGHVS and CDR2 FNYEAQ. V was cut by 4 bases and J by 3 bases, with 10 bases left in between. For the CDR3, the DNA is TGTGCCAGCAGCTCTCGGGGGAGCTACGAGCAGTACTTC. Translation gives CASSSRGSYEQYF.

The rearrangement joins TRBV6-4 to TRBJ2-1, with TRBD2 as a possible D gene (6 bases). This CDR3 region has 14 residues. In germline, CDR1 is MRHNA, CDR2 SNTAGT. V shed 4 bases and J shed 6 bases, with 13 bases lying between them. The CDR3 DNA reads TGTGCCAGCAGTGGGGGGACTCCAGGCAATGAGCAGTTCTTC. Translated: CASSGGTPGNEQFF.

The chain couples TRBV4-1 to TRBJ1-4; 7 bases line up with TRBD1. The CDR3 is 16 amino acids. The germline CDR1 and CDR2 sequences are MGHRA and YSYEKL. The V segment lost 0 bases and the J segment 8 bases; nucleotides outside the gene matches: 9. The chain's CDR3 is CASSQDPQGVREKLFF. CDR3 DNA sequence: TGCGCCAGCAGCCAAGACCCCCAGGGGGTGAGGGAAAAACTGTTTTTT.

J is TRBJ1-2 and V is TRBV16; 7 nucleotides align to TRBD1. Trimming removed 4 bases from V and 10 bases from J; junction bases left unmatched: 9. Germline lookup yields CDR1 KGHSY and CDR2 FQNENV. The CDR3 sequence is 13 residues long. This CDR3 reads CASSRRGQIFYTF. The CDR3 bases are TGTGCCAGCAGCCGAAGGGGACAGATTTTCTACACCTTC.

The chain has TRBV6-5 and TRBJ2-1; tentatively, D is TRBD2 (6 bases). The CDR3 length is 14 residues. Trimming cost V 5 bases and J 10 bases, with 18 bases left between them. Per germline, CDR1 MNHEY and CDR2 SVGAGI. The CDR3 nucleotides are TGTGCCAGCAGTCCGACCCGGGGAAGCGGGGAGCAGTTCTTC. Its translation: CASSPTRGSGEQFF.

The V and J genes are TRBV7-3 and TRBJ2-1; D is ambiguous. Germline loops: CDR1 SGHTA, CDR2 FQGTGA. The CDR3 extends over 13 amino acids. V shed 1 base and J shed 4 bases, with 5 bases lying between them. CDR3 sequence (DNA): TGTGCCAGCAGCTTAATCGGTTACAATGAGCAGTTCTTC. Translation: CASSLIGYNEQFF.

The chain uses TRBV9 and TRBJ2-3; D is unclear. The CDR3 runs 14 residues. Germline CDR1 reads SGDLS; CDR2 reads YYNGEE. The germline V and J ends were trimmed by 0 bases and 4 bases, with 9 bases remaining between them. CDR3 region: CASSVATRADTQYF. The CDR3 coding sequence is TGTGCCAGCAGCGTAGCTACGAGAGCAGATACGCAGTATTTT.